The 5 T cell receptor beta chains below were found in one sample sequenced in a study of T cell responses to AZD1222 COVID-19 vaccine. Produced via immunoSEQ multiplex PCR; TCRdb's table is partial and in-frame only. This repertoire shows 180,000 or so clones, 88% found once; its top ten account for roughly 26%. Material: peripheral blood, obtained 28 days after the second AZD1222 dose. Receptor source: an adult who received the AZD1222 COVID-19 vaccine.

The rearrangement links TRBV9 to TRBJ2-5; TRBD1 matches 8 bases. Per germline, CDR1 SGDLS and CDR2 YYNGEE. With V trimmed by 4 bases and J by 5 bases, 13 bases remained unmatched. There are 16 residues in the CDR3. The CDR3 is CASSPRVGQGAETQYF. CDR3 sequence (DNA): TGTGCCAGCAGCCCCCGGGTAGGGCAGGGGGCCGAGACCCAGTACTTC. Full variable domain (outside the CDR3, taken from reference TRBV9 and TRBJ2-5): DSGVTQTPKHLITATGQRVTLRCSPRSGDLSVYWYQQSLDQGLQFLIQYYNGEERAKGNILERFSAQQFPDLHSELNLSSLELGDSALYFCASSPRVGQGAETQYFGPGTRLLVL.

This clone was seen a handful of times. This chain uses TRBV27 with TRBJ1-5; 10 bases are a match to TRBD1. J lost 7 bases, V lost 3 bases, and 9 bases had no gene match. The germline gives CDR1 MNHEY, CDR2 SMNVEV (reference sequence). The CDR3 is 16 amino acids. The CDR3 sequence is CASSFTGTGVGQPQHF. DNA of the CDR3: TGTGCCAGCAGTTTTACCGGGACAGGGGTAGGGCAGCCCCAGCATTTT.

Only a few counts were recorded for this clone. The gene calls are TRBV28 and TRBJ1-2, with 8 bases identical to TRBD1. CDR3 length equals 15 residues. In germline, CDR1 is MDHEN, CDR2 SYDVKM. Trimming took 5 bases from V and 4 from J; bases not matched to a gene: 9. Written as DNA, the CDR3 is TGTGCCAGCAGTCATGCGGGGACAGGAGGCTATGGCTACACCTTC. Translating gives CASSHAGTGGYGYTF.

The rearrangement links TRBV28 to TRBJ1-3, with 8 bases identical to TRBD1. The V and J ends lost 1 base and 2 bases, in that order; junction bases with no gene match: 4. Germline values: CDR1 MDHEN, CDR2 SYDVKM. This CDR3 region has 16 residues. The CDR3 sequence is CASSLSGTGTGNTIYF. The CDR3 coding sequence is TGTGCCAGCAGTTTATCAGGGACAGGCACTGGAAACACCATATATTTT.

This chain joins TRBV6-5 and TRBJ1-3; D might be TRBD1 (6 bases). The CDR3 consists of 15 residues. Germline V gene sequence: CDR1 MNHEY, CDR2 SVGAGI. Trimming pared 2 bases from V and 4 bases from J, leaving 12 bases between. The CDR3 coding sequence is TGTGCCAGCAGTTACGAAGGGGGAAGGGGAAACACCATATATTTT. This sequence encodes CASSYEGGRGNTIYF.